A single sample is the source of the 17 T cell receptor beta chains below, sequenced in a study of CD8 T cells in Susac syndrome. Random hexamers served to reverse transcribe roughly 0.5 to 1 ug RNA. TCRdb re-derived calls from the immunoSEQ multiplex PCR reads in MiXCR, one entry per CDR3 protein. The profile shows approximately 300,000 distinct CDR3 sequences, over 75% of them singletons. Material: CD8+ T cells from PBMCs. These receptors originate from a human donor with multiple sclerosis.

The rearrangement links TRBV23-1 to TRBJ2-1, with 13 bases fitting TRBD2. TRBV23-1 is sorted into the ORF group, with uncertain function. After removal of 1 base from V and 3 bases from J, the junction contained 9 bases not matched to a gene. The CDR3 length is 19 residues. The CDR3 reads CASSQLTSGGFPYYNEQFF. The CDR3 DNA reads as TGCGCCAGCAGTCAATTGACTAGCGGGGGGTTCCCTTACTACAATGAGCAGTTCTTC.

The chain combines TRBV27 with TRBJ2-3, with 9 bases fitting TRBD1. Germline assignment: CDR1 MNHEY and CDR2 SMNVEV (reference sequence). V lost 3 bases and J lost 3; bases outside the gene matches: 1. This CDR3 spans 14 amino acids. The DNA of the CDR3 is TGTGCCAGCAGTTTCGGGACAGGGACAGATACGCAGTATTTT. Its protein product is CASSFGTGTDTQYF.

The count of this clonotype is one. V usage is TRBV14 and J usage is TRBJ2-7; a possible D gene is TRBD2 (6 bases). The CDR3 length is 16 residues. CDR1 is SGHDN and CDR2 is FVKESK in the germline V gene. Trimming cost V 4 bases and J 2 bases, with 18 bases left between them. CDR3 in DNA: TGTGCCAGCAGCCCAGACCTCGGGAGTACTGCCTACGAGCAGTACTTC. Translated: CASSPDLGSTAYEQYF.

The chain carries TRBV5-5 and TRBJ2-4; tentatively, D is TRBD2 (5 bases). This CDR3 has 12 amino acids. From germline, CDR1 is SGHKS and CDR2 YYEKEE (reference sequence). V dropped 6 bases and J dropped 1 base, with 5 bases sitting between them. The CDR3 reads CASTGAKNIQYF. Here the CDR3 DNA reads TGTGCCAGCACGGGGGCCAAAAACATTCAGTACTTC.

The rearrangement uses TRBV12-3 or TRBV12-4 and TRBJ2-7, with 9 positions matching TRBD1. This CDR3 spans 14 amino acids. Germline trimming cut 4 bases from V and 3 bases from J; bases unmatched to any gene: 4. The CDR3 bases are TGTGCCAGCAGTTCCGGGACAGGGTACTACGAGCAGTACTTC. It yields the protein CASSSGTGYYEQYF.

V usage is TRBV27 and J usage is TRBJ2-1; 9 bases map to TRBD1. J lost 1 base, V lost 7 bases, and 8 bases had no gene match. The CDR3 is 16 residues long. Per the germline V gene, CDR1 is MNHEY and CDR2 is SMNVEV (reference sequence). The CDR3 loop reads CASTPLGQGSYNEQFF. The CDR3 DNA is TGTGCCAGCACTCCCCTGGGACAGGGTTCCTACAATGAGCAGTTCTTC.

A word on this clonotype: At one end the junction does not follow the germline gene, possibly because of a read error. V and J are TRBV7-7 and TRBJ2-5, with D possibly matching TRBD2 (5 bases). Germline CDR1 and CDR2: SSHAT and FNYEAQ (reference sequence). This CDR3 is built from 15 residues. The CDR3 bases are TGTGCTAGCAGCTTAGGGCTAGCCCTCCAAGAGACCCAGTACTTC. Amino acid sequence: CASSLGLALQETQYF.

The rearrangement uses TRBV20-1 and TRBJ2-2; the D is unclear. The CDR3 consists of 13 residues. V was pared by 0 bases and J by 16 bases, with 18 bases between. Germline CDR1 and CDR2: DFQATT and SNEGSKA (reference sequence). In DNA, the CDR3 is TGCAGTGCTAGAGATGGGCAGCACCATTGGCAGTTTTTT. It translates to CSARDGQHHWQFF.

This rearrangement joins TRBV4-1 to TRBJ2-1; 10 bases are shared with TRBD2. J gave up 0 bases and V 4 bases, and 9 bases lay outside the gene matches. The CDR3 length is 18 residues. The germline CDR1 and CDR2 sequences are MGHRA and YSYEKL. The CDR3 DNA is TGCGCCAGCAGCCCGATAGCGGGAGGTCAAAGCTCCTACAATGAGCAGTTCTTC. Encoded protein: CASSPIAGGQSSYNEQFF.

The chain joins TRBV4-1 to TRBJ1-1; a weak D match, TRBD1 (6 bases). The germline V gene encodes CDR1 MGHRA and CDR2 YSYEKL. CDR3 size: 15 residues. The V end lost 3 bases, the J end lost 0 bases, and 11 bases lay between the germline ends. In DNA form, the CDR3 reads TGCGCCAGCAGCCAGAGGGACACCTTGAACACTGAAGCTTTCTTT. Translation: CASSQRDTLNTEAFF.

V usage is TRBV28 and J usage is TRBJ2-5; TRBD1 matches 7 bases. V shed 4 bases and J 2 bases; nucleotides not matched to a gene: 13. The CDR3 is 17 amino acids. Germline V lookup: CDR1 MDHEN, CDR2 SYDVKM. CDR3 sequence (DNA): TGTGCCAGCAGTTCCCTTACGGGACAGAGAATACAAGAGACCCAGTACTTC. Translation: CASSSLTGQRIQETQYF. The variable domain in full, completed from reference TRBV28 and TRBJ2-5, reads DVKVTQSSRYLVKRTGEKVFLECVQDMDHENMFWYRQDPGLGLRLIYFSYDVKMKEKGDIPEGYSVSREKKERFSLILESASTNQTSMYLCASSSLTGQRIQETQYFGPGTRLLVL.

CDR3 region: CASSPSPGEEMFFHYNEQFF. The CDR3 DNA sequence: TGTGCCAGCAGCCCGTCCCCAGGGGAGGAGATGTTTTTTCATTACAATGAGCAGTTCTTC. The rearrangement joins TRBV11-2 to TRBJ2-1, with D tentatively TRBD1 or TRBD2 (6 bases each). The CDR3 sequence is 20 residues long. Between the trimmed V and J ends, which lost 5 bases and 4 bases, there was a span of 30 bases. Germline V CDR1 and CDR2: SGHAT, FQNNGV.

The chain joins TRBV7-2 to TRBJ2-2; D is unclear. This CDR3 region has 15 residues. Germline CDR1 reads SGHTA; CDR2 reads FQGNSA. With 8 bases removed from V and 0 bases from J, the gap between germline ends came to 13 bases. The CDR3 region is CASPNGFANTGELFF. The DNA for the CDR3 is TGTGCCAGCCCTAATGGGTTCGCGAACACCGGGGAGCTGTTTTTT.

J is TRBJ2-5 and V is TRBV6-6; D possibly uses TRBD1 or TRBD2 (7 bases each). The germline V gene has CDR1 MNHNY and CDR2 SVGAGI (reference sequence). There are 15 residues in the CDR3. V lost 2 bases and J lost 5, with 15 bases in between. This chain's CDR3 is CASSYLVRGGETQYF. DNA of the CDR3: TGTGCCAGCAGTTACCTAGTCAGGGGGGGGGAGACCCAGTACTTC.

This chain uses TRBV6-2 or TRBV6-3 with TRBJ1-1, with D maybe TRBD1 (6 bases). CDR1 is MNHEY and CDR2 is SVGEGT in the germline V gene. Trimming took off 3 bases at V and 4 bases at J, with 15 bases between the two ends. The length of the CDR3 is 15 residues. CDR3 in amino acids: CASSYTGATGTEAFF. DNA for the CDR3: TGTGCCAGCAGTTATACGGGGGCAACGGGCACTGAAGCTTTCTTT.

The genes are TRBV29-1 and TRBJ1-2, with TRBD1 identical over 11 bases. The trim removed 1 base at V and 8 bases at J, leaving 6 bases unmatched. CDR3 length equals 14 residues. Germline V gene lookup returns CDR1 SQVTM and CDR2 ANQGSEA. Here the CDR3 DNA reads TGCAGCGTTGAAGGAGGACAGGGGGCGAGCGGCTACACCTTC. This codes for CSVEGGQGASGYTF.

This chain joins TRBV7-8 and TRBJ2-2, with 10 bases matching TRBD2. This CDR3 contains 17 residues. Germline V CDR1 and CDR2: SGHVS, FQNEAQ. After removal of 4 bases from V and 3 bases from J, the junction contained 8 bases not matched to a gene. CDR3: CASSSQLSGGDTGELFF. In DNA, the CDR3 is TGTGCCAGCAGCTCACAACTCAGCGGGGGGGACACCGGGGAGCTGTTTTTT.